One and the same sample provided the 4 T cell receptor beta chains below, sequenced in a study of Tregs in tolerant kidney transplant recipients. Only in-frame clones appear in the TCRdb table, and some are missing; sequencing was by immunoSEQ multiplex PCR. The table lists some 65,000 clones, over 80% of them singletons. The sample was CD4+ T cells from blood. The receptors originated from a human donor in good health.

This clone was found once. The germline gene is not matched at one end of the junction; a read error may be the cause. V and J are TRBV6-6 and TRBJ2-7; 7 bases are shared with TRBD2. The CDR3 runs to 11 residues. The germline gives CDR1 MNHNY, CDR2 SVGAGI (reference sequence). The CDR3 here is CASSYGLADHF. CDR3 DNA sequence: TGTGCCAGCAGTTACGGGCTAGCGGACCACTTC.

The chain uses TRBV11-2 and TRBJ2-5; D not certain. V lost 1 base to trimming and J lost 5 bases, with 5 bases between them. The CDR3 extends over 12 amino acids. CDR1 and CDR2 from the germline V gene are SGHAT and FQNNGV. CDR3 nucleotides: TGTGCCAGCAGCTTAGCAATGGAGACCCAGTACTTC. It specifies CASSLAMETQYF.

V usage is TRBV6-6 and J usage is TRBJ2-5; D is ambiguous. This CDR3 has 11 amino acids. CDR1 MNHNY and CDR2 SVGAGI come from the germline V gene (reference sequence). Deletions cut 2 bases from V and 4 bases from J, with 2 bases between. The chain's CDR3 is CASSYGETQYF. Written as DNA, the CDR3 is TGTGCCAGCAGTTACGGAGAGACCCAGTACTTC.

A few counts support this clone. The V call is TRBV19, the J call TRBJ1-3; D uncertain. Germline CDR1 and CDR2: LNHDA and SQIVND (reference sequence). The V end lost 4 bases, the J end lost 6 bases, and 10 bases lay between the germline ends. The CDR3 is 13 residues long. This CDR3 reads CASSTYGQNTIYF. CDR3 DNA sequence: TGTGCCAGTAGTACCTACGGCCAAAACACCATATATTTT.